The 22 T cell receptor beta chains below all came from one sample that was sequenced in a study of CD8+CD57+ T cells in acquired aplastic anemia. Template material for TCR beta VDJ and CDR3 profiling consisted of genomic DNA. From the reads, TCRdb called clonotypes with MiXCR, one entry per CDR3 protein. The table lists 150,000 to 200,000 distinct CDR3 sequences, roughly 40% of them singletons, with 1.1% in the top ten. Sequenced: sorted CD4+, CD8+, or CD8+CD57+ T cells (not recorded which) from PBMCs. Receptors originate from a human donor in good health.

This chain uses TRBV2 with TRBJ1-6, with unresolved D. The germline V gene has CDR1 SNHLY and CDR2 FYNNEI. The CDR3 extends over 14 amino acids. Deletions cut 7 bases from V and 3 bases from J, with 10 bases between. DNA for the CDR3: TGTGCCAGCACCCCTCTCGGCTATAATTCACCCCTCCACTTT. Residues: CASTPLGYNSPLHF.

The CDR3 sequence: CASSIPGLELVDTQYF. CDR3 nucleotides: TGTGCCAGCAGTATTCCGGGACTAGAGTTGGTAGATACGCAGTATTTT. The chain joins TRBV2 to TRBJ2-3; TRBD2 matches at 8 bases. There are 16 residues in the CDR3. V trimming: 5 bases; J trimming: 5 bases; junction bases outside the gene matches: 12. The germline V gene has CDR1 SNHLY and CDR2 FYNNEI.

This clonotype was detected many times. The chain links TRBV9 to TRBJ2-7; the match to TRBD2 covers 7 bases. This CDR3 contains 15 residues. The V segment lost 0 bases and the J segment 3 bases; nucleotides outside the gene matches: 6. Germline CDR1 SGDLS, CDR2 YYNGEE. The CDR3 here is CASSVGASGLYEQYF. CDR3 in DNA: TGTGCCAGCAGCGTAGGGGCTAGCGGTCTCTACGAGCAGTACTTC.

The table lists this clonotype with many counts. The rearrangement uses TRBV6-5 and TRBJ1-1; 8 nucleotides match TRBD1. The junction had 5 bases not matched to a gene; V was cut back by 6 bases and J by 2 bases. CDR3 length: 14 amino acids. Germline V gene sequence: CDR1 MNHEY, CDR2 SVGAGI. CDR3 protein: CASSSQGGNTEAFF. Written as DNA, the CDR3 is TGTGCCAGCAGCTCACAGGGGGGTAACACTGAAGCTTTCTTT.

The chain employs TRBV10-3 and TRBJ2-5, with D tentatively TRBD2 (5 bases). Germline V gene data show CDR1 as ENHRY and CDR2 as SYGVKD. The CDR3 consists of 14 residues. V lost 3 bases to trimming and J lost 5 bases, with 13 bases between them. The CDR3 DNA is TGTGCCATCAGTGACTCCGCGGGTGGGGAGACCCAGTACTTC. Its protein product is CAISDSAGGETQYF.

A word on this clonotype: At one end the junction does not follow the germline gene, possibly because of a read error. V usage is TRBV15 and J usage is TRBJ1-5; tentatively, D is TRBD1 (6 bases). The length of the CDR3 is 17 residues. Germline V CDR1 and CDR2: LNHNV, YYDKDF (reference sequence). The CDR3 region is CATSSRLHRESNQPQHF. CDR3 DNA: TGTGCCACCAGCAGCAGACTTCACAGGGAAAGCAATCAGCCTCAGCATTTT.

This clonotype was seen ten or more times. This chain links TRBV15 with TRBJ2-5; TRBD1 matches 7 bases. The CDR3 runs 13 residues. The germline gives CDR1 LNHNV, CDR2 YYDKDF (reference sequence). V dropped 2 bases and J dropped 7; count of bases not matched to a gene: 4. CDR3 loop: CATSRPGGRTQYF. As DNA, the CDR3 is TGTGCCACCAGCAGACCAGGGGGTAGGACCCAGTACTTC. The variable domain in full, completed from reference TRBV15 and TRBJ2-5, reads DAMVIQNPRYQVTQFGKPVTLSCSQTLNHNVMYWYQQKSSQAPKLLFHYYDKDFNNEADTPDNFQSRRPNTSFCFLDIRSPGLGDTAMYLCATSRPGGRTQYFGPGTRLLVL.

The genes are TRBV27 and TRBJ1-6, with D perhaps matching TRBD1 (6 bases). The CDR3 extends over 13 amino acids. In germline, CDR1 is MNHEY, CDR2 SMNVEV (reference sequence). Trimming left V 7 bases short and J 7 bases short, with 11 bases between. The CDR3 spells CASMARGNSPLHF. CDR3 DNA: TGTGCCAGCATGGCCAGGGGAAATTCACCCCTCCACTTT.

The V gene is TRBV11-2, the J gene TRBJ2-7; no reliable D call. Germline CDR1 is SGHAT and CDR2 is FQNNGV. The V and J ends lost 5 bases and 0 bases respectively, with 20 bases between them. CDR3 length equals 17 residues. Here the CDR3 DNA reads TGTGCCAGCAGCACCCCACGGACGGGCCCTAGCTCCTACGAGCAGTACTTC. Protein sequence: CASSTPRTGPSSYEQYF.

There are many counts of this clonotype. The rearrangement joins TRBV24-1 to TRBJ2-1; 8 nucleotides match TRBD1. Germline V gene lookup returns CDR1 KGHDR and CDR2 SFDVKD. This CDR3 has 16 residues. Trimming took 1 base from V and 10 from J; bases not matched to a gene: 11. The CDR3: CATSDFGQGGFGEQFF. In DNA, the CDR3 is TGTGCCACCAGTGATTTTGGACAGGGCGGGTTCGGGGAGCAGTTCTTC.

This clonotype has a count of ten or more. The gene calls are TRBV7-3 and TRBJ2-2; D unclear. Germline loops: CDR1 SGHTA, CDR2 FQGTGA. V was clipped by 2 bases and J by 5 bases, with 6 bases between them. The CDR3 has 13 amino acids. CDR3 in amino acids: CASSLQGTGELFF. Written as DNA, the CDR3 is TGTGCCAGCAGCTTACAAGGGACCGGGGAGCTGTTTTTT.

A remark on this clonotype: A read error is possible here, since a much larger clone lies one base away. The V call is TRBV20-1, the J call TRBJ1-2; weak D call: TRBD1 (5 bases). CDR1 is DFQATT and CDR2 is SNEGSKA in the germline V gene (reference sequence). V lost 2 bases and J 0 bases, leaving 10 bases between the germline ends. The CDR3 runs to 14 residues. CDR3 loop: CSARWEGTNYGYTF. The CDR3 DNA reads TGCAGTGCTAGATGGGAGGGGACTAACTATGGCTACACCTTC.

Points on this clonotype: Without the conserved terminal phenylalanine or tryptophan, this CDR3 likely stems from a read error. Because the CDR3's place on the DNA is in doubt, the DNA is left out and the CDR3 is given as listed by TCRdb. This chain connects TRBV29-1 to TRBJ2-1; the table's D call TRBD1 went unverified against the DNA. Looked up from germline, CDR1 is SQVTM and CDR2 is ANQGSEA. From its first to its last residue, the CDR3 has 11 amino acids. This CDR3 reads CSVLVQADASL.

This clonotype was picked up one time. The V gene is TRBV7-9, the J gene TRBJ2-3, with D perhaps matching TRBD1 (5 bases). V was trimmed by 3 bases and J by 1 base, leaving 8 bases between them. This CDR3 has 14 amino acids. The germline gives CDR1 SEHNR, CDR2 FQNEAQ (reference sequence). The CDR3 nucleotides are TGTGCCAGCAGCTTTGTAGGGGGCACAGATACGCAGTATTTT. Protein: CASSFVGGTDTQYF.

This clonotype was detected ten times or more. The chain employs TRBV20-1 and TRBJ2-1; 13 bases match TRBD2. V gave up 6 bases and J gave up 6 bases; unmatched junction bases: 5. The CDR3 runs to 14 residues. Germline CDR1 and CDR2: DFQATT and SNEGSKA (reference sequence). This CDR3 is CSARTSGRANEQFF. CDR3 in DNA: TGCAGTGCCAGAACTAGCGGGAGGGCCAATGAGCAGTTCTTC.

A remark on this clonotype: A clone one base away is much larger, so this may be a read error. V is TRBV2 and J is TRBJ1-1; D uncertain. Germline V gene data show CDR1 as SNHLY and CDR2 as FYNNEI. The CDR3 spans 14 residues. Trimming removed 6 bases from V and 0 bases from J, with 11 bases in between. The CDR3 region has the DNA TGTGCCAGCAGCTTACAGAGGATGAACACTGAAGCTTTCTTT. It specifies CASSLQRMNTEAFF. The full variable domain, rest sourced from reference TRBV2 and TRBJ1-1, is EPEVTQTPSHQVTQMGQEVILRCVPISNHLYFYWYRQILGQKVEFLVSFYNNEISEKSEIFDDQFSVERPDGSNFTLKIRSTKLEDSAMYFCASSLQRMNTEAFFGQGTRLTVV.

This clonotype was seen only a few times. V gene TRBV3-1 combines with J gene TRBJ2-1; 9 nucleotides match TRBD2. Germline CDR1 LGHDT, CDR2 YNNKEL (reference sequence). J lost 7 bases, V lost 0 bases, and 10 bases had no gene match. The CDR3 sequence is 17 residues long. CDR3 protein: CASSQELAGLLGNEQFF. In DNA, the CDR3 is TGTGCCAGCAGCCAAGAGCTAGCGGGGCTACTTGGGAATGAGCAGTTCTTC.

The V and J genes are TRBV5-1 and TRBJ2-5, with 7 positions matching TRBD2. The V gene's germline CDR1 is SGHRS and CDR2 YFSETQ. The CDR3 runs to 15 residues. Losses at the gene ends were 4 bases for V and 1 base for J; bases not matched to a gene: 7. The CDR3 bases are TGCGCCAGCAGCGGGGGGGGGAATCGCCAAGAGACCCAGTACTTC. Its protein product is CASSGGGNRQETQYF.

V and J are TRBV5-1 and TRBJ1-1; no clear D gene. Trimming removed 4 bases from V and 1 base from J, with 5 bases in between. The germline V gene encodes CDR1 SGHRS and CDR2 YFSETQ. The CDR3 covers 12 residues. CDR3 sequence (DNA): TGCGCCAGCAGCGAGGGGAACACTGAAGCTTTCTTT. It codes for CASSEGNTEAFF.

The genes are TRBV7-8 and TRBJ1-6; possibly TRBD1 for D (5 bases). This CDR3 has 16 amino acids. V lost 1 base to trimming and J lost 8 bases, with 15 bases between them. Per the germline V gene, CDR1 is SGHVS and CDR2 is FQNEAQ. CDR3 coding DNA: TGTGCCAGCAGCTTAGTTCGGGGCTCCGGGGATTCACCCCTCCACTTT. This encodes CASSLVRGSGDSPLHF.

This clonotype was detected many times. This rearrangement joins TRBV20-1 to TRBJ2-1, with TRBD1 as a possible D gene (6 bases). CDR3 length equals 16 residues. Germline CDR1 DFQATT, CDR2 SNEGSKA (reference sequence). V gave up 3 bases and J gave up 5 bases, with 20 bases separating them. The CDR3 nucleotides are TGCAGTGCTAGCCCGCCGCGATATTGGACAGACAATGAGCAGTTCTTC. Its translation is CSASPPRYWTDNEQFF.

With regard to this clonotype: A much larger clone lies one base from this, so it may be a read error. V is TRBV11-1 and J is TRBJ2-2, with TRBD2 as a possible D gene (5 bases). This CDR3 comprises 18 residues. The germline V gene encodes CDR1 SGHAT and CDR2 FQDESV (reference sequence). The CDR3 sequence is CARSPGGWAEVNTGELFF. The CDR3 coding sequence is TGTGCCCGCAGCCCTGGTGGATGGGCGGAGGTGAACACCGGGGAGCTGTTTTTT.